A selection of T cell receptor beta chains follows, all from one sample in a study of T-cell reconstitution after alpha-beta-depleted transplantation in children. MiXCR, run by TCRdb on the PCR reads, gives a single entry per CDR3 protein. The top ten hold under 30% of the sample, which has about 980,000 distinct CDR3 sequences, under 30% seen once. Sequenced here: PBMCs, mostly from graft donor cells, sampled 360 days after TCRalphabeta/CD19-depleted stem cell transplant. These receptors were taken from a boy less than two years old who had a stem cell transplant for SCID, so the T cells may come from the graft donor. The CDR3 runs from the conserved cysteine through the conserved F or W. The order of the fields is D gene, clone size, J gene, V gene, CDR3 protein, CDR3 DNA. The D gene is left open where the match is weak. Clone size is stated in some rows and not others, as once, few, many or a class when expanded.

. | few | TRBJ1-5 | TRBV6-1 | CASSPTGTNQPQHF | TGTGCCAGCAGCCCAACAGGGACTAATCAGCCCCAGCATTTT
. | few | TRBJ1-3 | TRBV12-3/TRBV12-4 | CASSPEGGSGSGNTIYF | TGTGCCAGCAGCCCTGAAGGGGGGTCGGGATCTGGAAACACCATATATTTT
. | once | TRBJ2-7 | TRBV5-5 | CASSRGENYEQYF | TGTGCCAGCAGCCGCGGGGAAAACTACGAGCAGTACTTC
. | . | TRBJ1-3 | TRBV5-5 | CASSTIGYLSGNTIYF | TGTGCCAGCAGCACCATAGGGTACCTCTCTGGAAACACCATATATTTT
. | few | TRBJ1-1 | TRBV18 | CASSSSHTEAFF | TGTGCCAGCTCATCCTCCCACACTGAAGCTTTCTTT
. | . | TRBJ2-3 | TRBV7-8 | CASIHKNPTDTQYF | TGTGCCAGCATCCATAAGAACCCTACAGATACGCAGTATTTT
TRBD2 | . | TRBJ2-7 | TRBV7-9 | CASSPRTSLSLYEQYF | TGTGCCAGCAGCCCTCGGACTAGCCTCTCCCTCTACGAGCAGTACTTC
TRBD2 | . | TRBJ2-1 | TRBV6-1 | CASTGLAGGDSYNEQFF | TGTGCCAGCACCGGACTAGCGGGGGGCGACTCCTACAATGAGCAGTTCTTC
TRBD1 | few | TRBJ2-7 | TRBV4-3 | CASSQDIPGGLGEQYF | TGCGCCAGCAGCCAAGACATCCCAGGGGGCTTGGGCGAGCAGTACTTC
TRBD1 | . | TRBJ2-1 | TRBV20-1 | CSPWGQAPSEQFF | TGCAGCCCGTGGGGACAGGCCCCTTCCGAGCAGTTCTTC
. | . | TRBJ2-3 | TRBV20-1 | CSANGGRTDTQYF | TGCAGTGCTAATGGTGGGCGCACAGATACGCAGTATTTT
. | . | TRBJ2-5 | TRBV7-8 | CASSTGARETQYF | TGTGCCAGCAGCACGGGAGCGAGGGAGACCCAGTACTTC
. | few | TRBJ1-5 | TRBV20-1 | CSARFRDHQPQHF | TGCAGTGCTAGATTCAGAGACCATCAGCCCCAGCATTTT
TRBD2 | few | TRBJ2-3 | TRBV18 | CASSPRRTRSTDTQYF | TGTGCCAGCTCACCTCGTCGGACTAGAAGCACAGATACGCAGTATTTT
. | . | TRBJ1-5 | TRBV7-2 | CASNNDKVRNEPQHF | TGTGCCAGCAACAATGACAAGGTCCGTAATGAGCCCCAGCATTTT
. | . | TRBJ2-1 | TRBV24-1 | CATPRPYNEQFF | TGTGCCACTCCCCGGCCCTACAATGAGCAGTTCTTC
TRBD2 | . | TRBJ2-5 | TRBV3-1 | CASSPSGLAGETQYF | TGTGCCAGCAGCCCGTCGGGGCTAGCGGGGGAGACCCAGTACTTC
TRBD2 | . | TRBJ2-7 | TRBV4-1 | CASSQGLAGGNEQYF | TGCGCCAGCAGCCAGGGACTAGCGGGGGGAAACGAGCAGTACTTC
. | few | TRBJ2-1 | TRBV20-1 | CSARRQGVYNEQFF | TGCAGTGCTAGGCGGCAGGGCGTCTACAATGAGCAGTTCTTC
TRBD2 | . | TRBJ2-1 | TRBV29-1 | CSAPGLTAGEQFF | TGCAGCGCGCCGGGACTAACCGCTGGTGAGCAGTTCTTC
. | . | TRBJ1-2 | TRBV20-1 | CSAIPSDDYGYTF | TGCAGTGCTATACCTTCGGACGACTATGGCTACACCTTC
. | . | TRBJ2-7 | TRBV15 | CATSRDRVTYVQYF | TGTGCCACCAGCAGAGACAGGGTTACCTACGTGCAGTACTTC
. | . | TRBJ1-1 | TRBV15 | CATSTEHQWEAFF | TGTGCCACCAGCACCGAGCATCAGTGGGAAGCTTTCTTT
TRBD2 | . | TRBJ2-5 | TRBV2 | CASSGAGVGTQYF | TGTGCCAGCAGTGGAGCGGGGGTGGGGACCCAGTACTTC
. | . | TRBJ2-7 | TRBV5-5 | CASSLQFEQYF | TGTGCCAGCAGCTTGCAATTCGAGCAGTACTTC
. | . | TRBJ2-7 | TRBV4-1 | CASSPDRWGSYEQYF | TGCGCCAGCAGCCCGGACCGGTGGGGGTCCTACGAGCAGTACTTC
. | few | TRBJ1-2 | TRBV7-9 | CASSLASGKGYGYTF | TGTGCCAGCAGCTTAGCTTCGGGAAAAGGCTATGGCTACACCTTC
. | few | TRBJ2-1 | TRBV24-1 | CATSDPRGRSYNEQFF | TGTGCCACCAGTGATCCCAGGGGAAGGTCCTACAATGAGCAGTTCTTC
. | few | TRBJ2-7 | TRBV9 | CASSVEQLAIHEQYF | TGTGCCAGCAGCGTAGAACAACTAGCTATACACGAGCAGTACTTC